This T cell receptor beta chain was sequenced in a study of blood T cell repertoires in COVID-19. After removal of 5 bases from V and 1 base from J, the junction contained 5 bases not matched to a gene. Germline-derived CDR1 and CDR2 are SGHRS and YFSETQ. The CDR3 is made up of 14 amino acids. The protocol was immunoSEQ multiplex PCR, while the TCRdb copy is restricted to in-frame clones and leaves out a portion. The sample lists over 150,000 clones; roughly four fifths were seen once. The sequence was obtained from a woman aged 60-75 years with COVID-19, enrolled during active disease. The sample was peripheral blood. The rearrangement joins TRBV5-1 to TRBJ1-1; the match to TRBD1 covers 7 bases. CDR3 nucleotides: TGCGCCAGCAGGGAGGGGGCGGAGAACACTGAAGCTTTCTTT. The encoded protein is CASREGAENTEAFF. Using reference TRBV5-1 and TRBJ1-1 for the parts outside the CDR3, the full variable domain is KAGVTQTPRYLIKTRGQQVTLSCSPISGHRSVSWYQQTPGQGLQFLFEYFSETQRNKGNFPGRFSGRQFSNSRSEMNVSTLELGDSALYLCASREGAENTEAFFGQGTRLTVV.